This T cell receptor (beta chain) comes out of a study of T-cell memory formation after mild COVID-19 (dated by TCRdb to the early 2020s). With regard to the full study: Most TCR sequence clusters were specific to one of the two donors. The cohort was made up of two young adult volunteers, one female and one male, who were previously healthy. Longitudinal TCRalpha and TCRbeta repertoire sequencing tracked T-cell clones expanding and contracting after mild COVID-19 in two donors.

This sample was sequenced with an Illumina NovaSeq 6000. TCRalpha and TCRbeta cDNA libraries were built by 5'RACE with constant-segment primers, adding sample barcodes and unique molecular identifiers. Trizol reagent was used to extract RNA from every sample. Libraries were amplified in two PCR steps, with a second sample barcode and Illumina TruSeq adapters added in the second step. Sequencing of libraries was performed on an Illumina NovaSeq with 2 x 150 bp paired-end reads. As for the authors' bioinformatics: With migec v1.2.7, reads were demultiplexed and then collapsed into UMI-guided consensus sequences. Using mixcr v2.1.11, UMI consensuses were aligned to TRA and TRB V and J templates and then assembled into clonotypes. A clonotype was counted as expanded or contracted only when both edgeR and NoisET called the clonotype significant, with the noise models trained on biological replicates. edgeR calls used a false discovery rate-adjusted p below 0.01 and a log2 fold-change threshold of 1. As an exploratory analysis of dynamics, max-normalized trajectories of the 1000 most abundant clonotypes were examined with PCA combined with hierarchical clustering. Each responding clone was given a CD4 or CD8 phenotype based on the CD4+ and CD8+ repertoires, which had been sequenced separately. TCRdb ran its own pipeline on the public reads, namely fastp trimming at Q25 and MiXCR clone calling, and kept in-frame beta chains. Every entry covers one CDR3 protein and lists the most common genes and DNA from its rows. TCRdb assigned the V and J calls; the authors' analysis was not used. Present in this sample are around 200,000 distinct CDR3 sequences, roughly a tenth of which were seen just once. The ten biggest clones cover 3% of the sample.

The CDR3 measures 14 amino acids from cysteine to phenylalanine. CDR3 DNA is the only sequence kept; it has 42 bases, read in frame from the first base. V loses 4 bases, J loses 2 bases, and the germline ends lie 9 bases apart. The germline V gene (reference sequence) gives CDR1 as SGHNT and CDR2 as YYREEE. The study at large found these results: SARS-CoV-2 specificity of the second-wave clones peaking on day 37 was not confirmed. Contracting CD4+ clones appeared mostly in the CM and EM memory subsets, whereas CD8+ clones were enriched in EMRA. From day 15 to 85, contracting clones showed balanced CD4/CD8 phenotypes, whereas a second wave of clones that expanded from day 15 to 37 leaned towards CD4+. Some responding clones were found in pre-infection memory, which suggests that pre-existing cross-reactive memory T cells took part in the SARS-CoV-2 response. Only a couple of mild cases were covered by the study, and larger cohorts that include severe cases with pre-infection samples were considered necessary.

PBMCs were isolated by Ficoll-Paque density gradient centrifugation. Turning to this clonotype: Its antigen target is currently unknown. No quality values exist for individual bases; no much larger clone is one base distant.

What was sequenced was PBMCs or a T cell subset sorted from them (not recorded which). The clonotype comes from a man between 18 and 35 years old who had mild COVID-19 (a few samples of this study predate the infection). The sample titles of this study are shuffled in the database, so cell type and time point are left out; the donor was told from shared clones. The chain is assembled from TRBV5-4 and TRBJ1-4; a confident D gene designation cannot be given. In nucleotides, the sequence is TGTGCCAGCAGCAAGGAAATGACTAATGAAAAACTGTTTTTT. The resulting protein is CASSKEMTNEKLFF.